This is a list of T cell receptor beta chains from one sample in a study of cytomegalovirus exposure and HLA in healthy donors. Sequencing used immunoSEQ multiplex PCR; TCRdb keeps in-frame clones, though not all of them. The table has approximately 56,000 clones, about 71% seen once. Sequenced sample: PBMCs. The receptors stem from a woman between 45 and 65 years old in good health and CMV-seropositive. Each CDR3 is given with its conserved first and last residue. D genes are given only for firm matches. For some rows the clone size is stated as once, few or many, or as a class when expanded; others skip it.

J: TRBJ2-2; size: -; V: TRBV30; length: 17; D: TRBD2; CDR3: CACNTGLAGAGTGELFF; DNA: TGTGCCTGTAACACGGGACTAGCGGGAGCGGGCACCGGGGAGCTGTTTTTT
J: TRBJ2-3; size: -; V: TRBV2; length: 11; D: -; CDR3: CASILTDTQYF; DNA: TGTGCCAGCATCCTTACAGATACGCAGTATTTT
J: TRBJ2-1; size: -; V: TRBV19; length: 14; D: -; CDR3: CASNWGLTAYEQFF; DNA: TGTGCCAGTAATTGGGGGCTGACAGCTTATGAGCAGTTCTTC
J: TRBJ2-2; size: -; V: TRBV28; length: 15; D: TRBD2; CDR3: CASSSSGRTTGELFF; DNA: TGTGCCAGCAGTTCTAGCGGGAGAACCACCGGGGAGCTGTTTTTT
J: TRBJ2-7; size: -; V: TRBV10-1; length: 14; D: -; CDR3: CASQQGIIFYEQYF; DNA: TGCGCCAGTCAACAGGGAATCATTTTTTACGAGCAGTACTTC
J: TRBJ2-7; size: -; V: TRBV27; length: 14; D: -; CDR3: CASSLSASSYEQYF; DNA: TGTGCCAGCAGTTTGAGCGCCAGCTCCTACGAGCAGTACTTC
J: TRBJ2-3; size: -; V: TRBV9; length: 18; D: TRBD1; CDR3: CASSHTQRRAGGTDTQYF; DNA: TGTGCCAGCAGCCATACACAACGTCGGGCAGGGGGAACAGATACGCAGTATTTT
J: TRBJ1-1; size: -; V: TRBV5-1; length: 15; D: -; CDR3: CASSREPTVNTEAFF; DNA: TGCGCCAGCAGCCGAGAACCCACAGTGAACACTGAAGCTTTCTTT
J: TRBJ2-2; size: -; V: TRBV9; length: 15; D: -; CDR3: CASSEGGGASGELFF; DNA: TGTGCCAGCAGCGAAGGCGGAGGGGCATCCGGGGAGCTGTTTTTT
J: TRBJ2-1; size: few; V: TRBV6-4; length: 17; D: TRBD1; CDR3: CASSEGTARSGYNEQFF; DNA: TGTGCCAGCAGTGAAGGGACAGCCCGAAGTGGGTACAATGAGCAGTTCTTC
J: TRBJ2-7; size: -; V: TRBV5-6; length: 14; D: TRBD1; CDR3: CASSLPGGSYEQYF; DNA: TGTGCCAGCAGCTTGCCAGGGGGCTCCTACGAGCAGTACTTC
J: TRBJ1-4; size: -; V: TRBV28; length: 14; D: -; CDR3: CASSPYATNEKLFF; DNA: TGTGCCAGCAGTCCTTATGCAACTAATGAAAAACTGTTTTTT
J: TRBJ2-7; size: -; V: TRBV4-3; length: 11; D: -; CDR3: CASSLGDEQYF; DNA: TGCGCCAGCTCCCTAGGCGACGAGCAGTACTTC